This T cell receptor beta chain was sequenced for a study of cytomegalovirus exposure and HLA in healthy donors. Note on this clone: The antigen is not known.

The study, taken as a whole, reports: The dataset shows that most TCR sequences were rare, while some public TCRs occurred in many donors. The tendency of first-cohort TCR clusters to co-occur in the 130 or so validation repertoires was identified by a subsequent analysis. With high specificity and sensitivity, the classifier reportedly diagnosed cytomegalovirus status.

Sequenced by immunoSEQ multiplex PCR; TCRdb stores in-frame clones only, minus some. The sample includes over 150,000 clones, just under 90% seen only once; the top ten take more than 3.5%. The sequence derives from a man aged 18 to 29 in good health and CMV-seropositive. Sequenced sample: PBMCs.

CDR3 in amino acids: CASSLGGLAEAYEQYF. The CDR3 DNA reads as TGTGCCAGCAGTTTAGGAGGACTAGCGGAGGCCTACGAGCAGTACTTC. This chain links TRBV27 with TRBJ2-7; 10 nucleotides match TRBD2. The CDR3 runs 16 residues. The V segment lost 2 bases and the J segment 2 bases; nucleotides outside the gene matches: 6. CDR1 MNHEY and CDR2 SMNVEV come from the germline V gene (reference sequence).